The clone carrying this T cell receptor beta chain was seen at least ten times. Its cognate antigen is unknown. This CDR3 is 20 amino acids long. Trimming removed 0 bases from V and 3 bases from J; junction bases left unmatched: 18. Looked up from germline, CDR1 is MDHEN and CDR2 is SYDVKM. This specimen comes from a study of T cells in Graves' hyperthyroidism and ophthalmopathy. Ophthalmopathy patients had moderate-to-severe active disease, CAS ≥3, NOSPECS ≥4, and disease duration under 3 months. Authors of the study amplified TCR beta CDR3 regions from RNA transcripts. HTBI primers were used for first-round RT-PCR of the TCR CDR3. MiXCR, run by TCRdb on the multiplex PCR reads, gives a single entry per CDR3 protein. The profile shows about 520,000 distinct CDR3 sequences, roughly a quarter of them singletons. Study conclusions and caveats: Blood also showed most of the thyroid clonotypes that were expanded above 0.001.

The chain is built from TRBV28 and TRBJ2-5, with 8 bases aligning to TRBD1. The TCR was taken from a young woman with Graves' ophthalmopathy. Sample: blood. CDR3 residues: CASSLWGAFSDRENKETQYF. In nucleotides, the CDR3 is TGTGCCAGCAGTTTATGGGGCGCGTTTTCGGACAGGGAAAATAAAGAGACCCAGTACTTC.